These 21 T cell receptor beta chains originate from one sample sequenced in a study of shared clonotypes between healthy human individuals. TCRdb's table, derived via immunoSEQ multiplex PCR, lists solely in-frame clones and lacks some. The table records some 530,000 clones, almost 80% of them present only once. Sequencing input: PBMCs. These receptor sequences come from a woman between 35 and 50 years old in good health. Some clones in this sample may be carry-over from other donors' samples.

The V and J genes are TRBV4-2 and TRBJ1-3; 10 nucleotides line up with TRBD1. Germline V gene lookup returns CDR1 LGHNA and CDR2 YNFKEQ. The V and J ends lost 6 bases and 8 bases, in that order; junction bases with no gene match: 10. The CDR3 length is 15 residues. CDR3 sequence: CASRYTGTGEYTIYF. CDR3 nucleotide sequence: TGTGCCAGCAGGTACACCGGGACAGGGGAGTACACCATATATTTT.

In its sample, this clone was seen a few times. The chain uses TRBV25-1 and TRBJ2-5; 10 bases are a match to TRBD2. Germline CDR1 is MGHDK and CDR2 is SYGVNS. J gave up 4 bases and V 8 bases, and 4 bases lay outside the gene matches. This CDR3 is built from 13 residues. For the CDR3, the DNA is TGTGCCAGCGGAGGACTAGCGGTAGAGACCCAGTACTTC. Amino acid sequence: CASGGLAVETQYF.

This chain links TRBV18 with TRBJ2-7; 12 bases align to TRBD2. The CDR3 totals 16 residues. Germline assignment: CDR1 KGHSH and CDR2 LQKENI. V shed 2 bases, J shed 0 bases, and the junction held 2 bases outside the gene matches. In DNA, the CDR3 is TGTGCCAGCTCACCAGCGACTAGCGGGAGCTCCTACGAGCAGTACTTC. Encoded protein: CASSPATSGSSYEQYF.

Concerning this clone itself: Distinct nucleotide sequences in the sample also encode this CDR3. V is TRBV5-1 and J is TRBJ2-1; 7 bases agree with TRBD1. This CDR3 is built from 15 residues. From germline, CDR1 is SGHRS and CDR2 YFSETQ. The trim removed 0 bases at V and 4 bases at J, leaving 4 bases unmatched. The CDR3 bases are TGCGCCAGCAGCTTGGACAGGGGCGGATACAATGAGCAGTTCTTC. It encodes CASSLDRGGYNEQFF.

The chain couples TRBV7-2 to TRBJ2-7, with D possibly called TRBD1 or TRBD2 (5 bases each). V was trimmed by 5 bases and J by 3 bases, leaving 14 bases between them. Germline V gives CDR1 SGHTA, CDR2 FQGNSA. The length of the CDR3 is 14 residues. The CDR3 spells CASSPGGTDYEQYF. CDR3 nucleotide sequence: TGTGCCAGCAGCCCCGGTGGGACCGACTACGAGCAGTACTTC.

The rearrangement links TRBV18 to TRBJ1-1; D gene ambiguous. This CDR3 is 13 amino acids long. Germline assignment: CDR1 KGHSH and CDR2 LQKENI. V lost 3 bases and J lost 6, with 11 bases in between. This CDR3 reads CASSPALGAEAFF. The CDR3, as DNA: TGTGCCAGCTCACCGGCGTTGGGCGCTGAAGCTTTCTTT.

There are many counts of this clone. The chain employs TRBV28 and TRBJ1-2, with D unclear. Looked up from germline, CDR1 is MDHEN and CDR2 is SYDVKM. V shed 6 bases and J shed 4 bases, with 18 bases lying between them. The CDR3 runs to 15 residues. This CDR3 reads CASRRPVLEVYGYTF. Here the CDR3 DNA reads TGTGCCAGCAGAAGACCTGTTCTCGAGGTCTATGGCTACACCTTC.

This chain links TRBV28 with TRBJ1-2; weak D call: TRBD1 (5 bases). Germline values: CDR1 MDHEN, CDR2 SYDVKM. V lost 5 bases, J lost 7 bases, and 14 bases lay in between. The CDR3 consists of 13 residues. The CDR3 DNA sequence: TGTGCCAGCAGTACCGGGGGACGAGGTGGCTACACCTTC. Protein product: CASSTGGRGGYTF.

V gene TRBV19 combines with J gene TRBJ1-4; D possibly corresponds to TRBD1 (5 bases). The CDR3 has 13 amino acids. CDR1 and CDR2 (germline): LNHDA, SQIVND (reference sequence). Trimming took 5 bases from V and 8 from J, leaving 12 bases between them. The CDR3 region is CASSLGGEEKLFF. CDR3 nucleotides: TGTGCCAGTAGTCTTGGGGGAGAGGAAAAACTGTTTTTT.

This rearrangement joins TRBV19 to TRBJ2-4; 9 bases map to TRBD1. Germline V CDR1 and CDR2: LNHDA, SQIVND (reference sequence). CDR3 size: 13 residues. V was clipped by 6 bases and J by 7 bases; unmatched bases: 4. The CDR3 bases are TGTGCCAGTAGATCCACAGGGGGCAACATTCAGTACTTC. Translating it yields CASRSTGGNIQYF.

This sequence joins TRBV4-2 and TRBJ2-1, with 12 bases fitting TRBD2. The junction had 4 bases not matched to a gene; V was cut back by 6 bases and J by 4 bases. CDR1 and CDR2 from the germline V gene are LGHNA and YNFKEQ. The length of the CDR3 is 15 residues. Here the CDR3 reads CASSLLAGGYNEQFF. The CDR3 DNA reads as TGTGCCAGCAGTCTCCTAGCGGGGGGGTACAATGAGCAGTTCTTC.

This clone turned up a few times. The chain uses TRBV5-1 and TRBJ2-7; no clear D gene. Per the germline V gene, CDR1 is SGHRS and CDR2 is YFSETQ. The CDR3 runs 13 residues. The V gene lost 5 bases and the J gene lost 9 bases, with 18 bases spanning the gap. This chain's CDR3 is CASSLDNYGRQYF. The DNA of the CDR3 is TGCGCCAGCAGTTTAGACAACTACGGAAGGCAGTACTTC.

The chain recombines TRBV7-3 with TRBJ2-3; 8 bases match TRBD2. V shed 0 bases and J 0 bases; nucleotides not matched to a gene: 8. Per germline, CDR1 SGHTA and CDR2 FQGTGA. The CDR3 contains 18 residues. CDR3 nucleotide sequence: TGTGCCAGCAGCTTAACGAAATCGGCTAGCGGGAGCACAGATACGCAGTATTTT. This encodes CASSLTKSASGSTDTQYF. Based on the CDR3 plus reference TRBV7-3 and TRBJ2-3, the full variable domain is GAGVSQTPSNKVTEKGKYVELRCDPISGHTALYWYRQSLGQGPEFLIYFQGTGAADDSGLPNDRFFAVRPEGSVSTLKIQRTERGDSAVYLCASSLTKSASGSTDTQYFGPGTRLTVL.

This rearrangement joins TRBV20-1 to TRBJ2-2; D unresolved. The CDR3 is 11 residues long. Trimming left V 5 bases short and J 6 bases short, with 7 bases between. Per germline, CDR1 DFQATT and CDR2 SNEGSKA (reference sequence). The CDR3 loop reads CSAPRPGELFF. The CDR3 nucleotides read TGCAGTGCTCCCCGCCCCGGGGAGCTGTTTTTT.

CDR3 loop: CASSPIILVGGSGTEAFF. As DNA, the CDR3 is TGTGCCAGCAGCCCCATTATTCTAGTTGGGGGTTCGGGAACTGAAGCTTTCTTT. This sequence joins TRBV11-3 and TRBJ1-1; D possibly corresponds to TRBD1 (5 bases). This CDR3 contains 18 residues. Per the germline V gene, CDR1 is SGHNT and CDR2 is YENEEA. The V gene lost 5 bases and the J gene lost 5 bases, with 27 bases spanning the gap.

The chain employs TRBV7-6 and TRBJ2-7, with 8 nucleotides matching TRBD2. Per the germline V gene, CDR1 is SGHVS and CDR2 is FNYEAQ. The CDR3 has 15 residues. The ends lost 5 bases at V and 0 bases at J; junction bases unmatched: 6. In DNA form, the CDR3 reads TGTGCCAGCAGCGAGACTAGCGAAAACTCCTACGAGCAGTACTTC. Protein product: CASSETSENSYEQYF.

As for this clone: Other DNA sequences in the sample encode the same CDR3. The chain recombines TRBV5-1 with TRBJ2-7; D is perhaps TRBD1 (5 bases). V was clipped by 0 bases and J by 0 bases, with 7 bases between them. Germline loops: CDR1 SGHRS, CDR2 YFSETQ. The CDR3 loop spans 14 amino acids. The CDR3 here is CASSLGRGSYEQYF. In DNA, the CDR3 is TGCGCCAGCAGCTTGGGTAGGGGCTCCTACGAGCAGTACTTC.

This rearrangement joins TRBV15 to TRBJ2-5; 11 positions agree with TRBD2. With V trimmed by 0 bases and J by 1 base, 4 bases remained unmatched. Per germline, CDR1 LNHNV and CDR2 YYDKDF (reference sequence). The CDR3 has 17 amino acids. The CDR3 sequence: CATSRDGGLAAQETQYF. In nucleotides, the CDR3 is TGTGCCACCAGCAGAGATGGGGGACTAGCGGCCCAAGAGACCCAGTACTTC. The complete variable domain, with remaining parts taken from reference TRBV15 and TRBJ2-5, reads DAMVIQNPRYQVTQFGKPVTLSCSQTLNHNVMYWYQQKSSQAPKLLFHYYDKDFNNEADTPDNFQSRRPNTSFCFLDIRSPGLGDTAMYLCATSRDGGLAAQETQYFGPGTRLLVL.

V is TRBV4-1 and J is TRBJ1-5; D uncertain. The CDR3 runs to 13 residues. V shed 0 bases and J shed 6 bases, with 6 bases lying between them. Per the germline V gene, CDR1 is MGHRA and CDR2 is YSYEKL. The chain's CDR3 is CASSQDHSQPQHF. The CDR3 bases are TGCGCCAGCAGCCAAGATCATAGTCAGCCCCAGCATTTT.

The J gene is TRBJ2-1, the V gene TRBV7-2, with 7 bases fitting TRBD1. V lost 5 bases to trimming and J lost 5 bases; unmatched junction nucleotides: 15. This CDR3 is built from 17 residues. The V gene's germline CDR1 is SGHTA and CDR2 FQGNSA. The DNA for the CDR3 is TGTGCCAGCAGCCCACGCCCCCAGGGGGAACTACACAATGAGCAGTTCTTC. This encodes CASSPRPQGELHNEQFF.

The rearrangement uses TRBV11-1 and TRBJ2-1, with D perhaps matching TRBD2 (5 bases). V was cut by 1 base and J by 7 bases, with 11 bases left in between. Germline assignment: CDR1 SGHAT and CDR2 FQDESV (reference sequence). This CDR3 is built from 14 residues. The CDR3 DNA follows: TGTGCCAGCAGCTTAGGGGGTCCGGGGAATGAGCAGTTCTTC. As protein: CASSLGGPGNEQFF.